This TCR beta chain was recorded in a study of T cells after somatic rescue of genetic block (TCRdb year 2020). Regarding the research as a whole: The study assessed how robust, over the long term, a T-cell system was when the system had developed through somatic rescue of a genetic block in T-cell development.

Library preparation used the immunoSEQ multiplex PCR assay. TCRdb carries this immuneACCESS record with in-frame sequences only. Its versions omit some clonotypes, under half of them owing to an unresolved V gene in the studies checked, with the rest unexplained. Present in this sample are more than 65,000 clones, approximately 90% of which were seen just once. Roughly 2.8% of the sample goes to the ten largest clones. Measured from the cysteine to the phenylalanine, the CDR3 is 15 residues long. Left in the record is the CDR3 DNA by itself, 45 bases read in frame from the first base. In the germline V gene (reference sequence), CDR1 corresponds to SEHNR and CDR2 to FQNEAQ. Relative to germline, V is 2 bases shorter and J is 8 bases shorter, with 16 bases between their ends. As for this clone: Its antigen has not been determined. Base qualities are not recorded, but no much larger clone differs from it by a single base.

Sequences were obtained from peripheral blood mononuclear cells (PBMCs). This TCR came from a man under 40. The chain couples TRBV7-9 to TRBJ2-1, with a tentative D gene TRBD2 over 7 matching bases. CDR3 region: CASSLLGGGRDEQFF. The nucleotide sequence reads TGTGCCAGCAGCTTATTAGGGGGTGGGAGGGATGAGCAGTTCTTC.